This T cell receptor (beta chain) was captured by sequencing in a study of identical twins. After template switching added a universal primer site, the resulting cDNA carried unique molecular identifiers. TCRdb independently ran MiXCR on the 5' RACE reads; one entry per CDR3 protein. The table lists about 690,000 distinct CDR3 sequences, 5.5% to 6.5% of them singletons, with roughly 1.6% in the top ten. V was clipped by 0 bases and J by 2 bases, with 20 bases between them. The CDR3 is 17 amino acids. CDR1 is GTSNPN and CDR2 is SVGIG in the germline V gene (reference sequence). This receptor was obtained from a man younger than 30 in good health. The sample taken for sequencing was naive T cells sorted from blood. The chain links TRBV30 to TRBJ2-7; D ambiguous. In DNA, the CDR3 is TGTGCCTGGAGTGTAGGATGGGTTGCAGCGAGCCCCTACGAGCAGTACTTC. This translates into CAWSVGWVAASPYEQYF.